Sequencing of this T cell receptor (beta chain) was carried out in a study of blood T cell repertoires in COVID-19. Study as a whole: Sites in the United States, Italy and Spain provided acute and convalescent COVID-19 samples. T cells, B-cell-depleted T cells, or PBMCs supplied cDNA or gDNA.

The trim removed 8 bases at V and 2 bases at J, leaving 7 bases unmatched. The CDR3 extends over 14 amino acids. Looked up from germline, CDR1 is WNHNN and CDR2 is SYGVQD (reference sequence). Clones were read by immunoSEQ multiplex PCR, and TCRdb kept only the in-frame ones, dropping some. The sample carries about 220,000 clones, 75% to 85% recorded once. Sequencing used peripheral blood. The TCR sequence derives from a woman aged 70-85 years with COVID-19, enrolled during active disease. The chain has TRBV10-1 and TRBJ2-7; 9 positions match TRBD2. CDR3 residues: CASSGLATPYEQYF. The CDR3 bases are TGCGCCAGCTCAGGACTAGCGACCCCCTACGAGCAGTACTTC.